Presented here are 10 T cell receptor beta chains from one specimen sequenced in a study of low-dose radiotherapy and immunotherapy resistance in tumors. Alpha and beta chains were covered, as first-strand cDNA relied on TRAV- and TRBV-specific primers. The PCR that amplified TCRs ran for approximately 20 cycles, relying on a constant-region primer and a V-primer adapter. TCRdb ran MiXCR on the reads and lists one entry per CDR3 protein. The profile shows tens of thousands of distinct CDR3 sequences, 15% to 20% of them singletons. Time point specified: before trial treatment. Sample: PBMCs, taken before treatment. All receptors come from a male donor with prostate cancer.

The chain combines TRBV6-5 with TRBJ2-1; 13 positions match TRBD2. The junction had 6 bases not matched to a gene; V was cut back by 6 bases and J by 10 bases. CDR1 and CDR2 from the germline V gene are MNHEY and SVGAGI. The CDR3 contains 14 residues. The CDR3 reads CASSRTSGGREQFF. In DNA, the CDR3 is TGTGCCAGCAGCCGGACTAGCGGGGGCCGGGAGCAGTTCTTC.

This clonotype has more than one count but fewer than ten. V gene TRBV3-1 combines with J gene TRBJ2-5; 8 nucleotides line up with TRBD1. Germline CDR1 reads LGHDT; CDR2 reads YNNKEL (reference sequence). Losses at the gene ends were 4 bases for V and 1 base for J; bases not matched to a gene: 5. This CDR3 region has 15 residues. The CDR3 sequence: CASSRGQGPQETQYF. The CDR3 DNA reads TGTGCCAGCAGCCGAGGACAGGGCCCCCAAGAGACCCAGTACTTC.

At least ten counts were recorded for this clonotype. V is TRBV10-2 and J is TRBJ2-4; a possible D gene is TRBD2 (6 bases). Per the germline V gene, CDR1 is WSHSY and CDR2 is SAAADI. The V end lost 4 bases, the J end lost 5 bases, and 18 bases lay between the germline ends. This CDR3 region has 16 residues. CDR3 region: CASSGRGGGAENIQYF. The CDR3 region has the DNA TGCGCCAGCAGTGGCCGCGGCGGCGGGGCGGAAAACATTCAGTACTTC.

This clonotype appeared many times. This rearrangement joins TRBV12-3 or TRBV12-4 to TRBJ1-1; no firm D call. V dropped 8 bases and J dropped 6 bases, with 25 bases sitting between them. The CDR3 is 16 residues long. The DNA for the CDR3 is TGTGCCAGCGCCATCCGGGCCGCGGGGTTGGGTTCTGAAGCTTTCTTT. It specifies CASAIRAAGLGSEAFF.

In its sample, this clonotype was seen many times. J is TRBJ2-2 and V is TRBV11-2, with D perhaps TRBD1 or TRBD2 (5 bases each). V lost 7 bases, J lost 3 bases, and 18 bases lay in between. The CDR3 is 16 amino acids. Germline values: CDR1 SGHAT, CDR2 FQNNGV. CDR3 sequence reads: CASTLARGPYTGELFF. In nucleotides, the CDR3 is TGTGCCAGCACCCTCGCACGGGGACCCTACACCGGGGAGCTGTTTTTT.

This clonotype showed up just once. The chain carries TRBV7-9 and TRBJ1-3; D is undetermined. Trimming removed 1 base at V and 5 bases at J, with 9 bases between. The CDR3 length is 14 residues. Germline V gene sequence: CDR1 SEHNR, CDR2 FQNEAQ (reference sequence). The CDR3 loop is CASSLVADRNTIYF. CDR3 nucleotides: TGTGCCAGCAGCTTAGTGGCGGACCGAAACACCATATATTTT.

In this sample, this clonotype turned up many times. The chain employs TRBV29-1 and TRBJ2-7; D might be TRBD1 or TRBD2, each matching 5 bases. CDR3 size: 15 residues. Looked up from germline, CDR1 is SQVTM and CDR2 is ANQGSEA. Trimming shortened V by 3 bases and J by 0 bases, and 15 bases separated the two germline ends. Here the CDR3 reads CSVEGERSSSYEQYF. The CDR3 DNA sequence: TGCAGCGTTGAGGGGGAGCGGTCCAGCTCCTACGAGCAGTACTTC.

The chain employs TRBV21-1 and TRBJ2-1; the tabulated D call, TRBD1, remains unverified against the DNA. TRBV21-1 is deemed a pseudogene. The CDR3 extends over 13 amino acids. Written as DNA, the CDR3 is TGTGCCAGCAGCATGTGTAGGGGCAATGAGCAGTTCTTC. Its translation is CASSMCRGNEQFF.

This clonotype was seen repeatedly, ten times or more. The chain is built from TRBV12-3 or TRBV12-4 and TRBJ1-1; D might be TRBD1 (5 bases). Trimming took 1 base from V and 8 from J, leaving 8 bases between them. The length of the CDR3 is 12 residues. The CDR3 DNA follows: TGTGCCAGCAGTTTAGGGACAAGCGAAGCTTTCTTT. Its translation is CASSLGTSEAFF.

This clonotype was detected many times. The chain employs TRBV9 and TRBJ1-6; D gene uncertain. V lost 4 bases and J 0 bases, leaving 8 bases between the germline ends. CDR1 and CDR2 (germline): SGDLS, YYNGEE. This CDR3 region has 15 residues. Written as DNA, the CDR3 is TGTGCCAGCAGCATCGGTAGCTCCTATAATTCACCCCTCCACTTT. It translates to CASSIGSSYNSPLHF. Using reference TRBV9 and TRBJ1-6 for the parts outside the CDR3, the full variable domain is DSGVTQTPKHLITATGQRVTLRCSPRSGDLSVYWYQQSLDQGLQFLIQYYNGEERAKGNILERFSAQQFPDLHSELNLSSLELGDSALYFCASSIGSSYNSPLHFGNGTRLTVT.